The 30 T cell receptor beta chains listed next were all sequenced from one sample in a study of blood T cell repertoires in COVID-19. The table came from immunoSEQ multiplex PCR; TCRdb's copy has only in-frame clones and leaves some out. The top ten clones hold 1% to 1.5% of a sample with tens of thousands of clones, roughly 88% of them seen once. The sequencing input was peripheral blood. The receptors were gathered from a woman aged 80 or over with acute or convalescent COVID-19.

A few counts support this clone. The rearrangement uses TRBV28 and TRBJ1-5; TRBD1 might be the D (5 bases). V lost 6 bases and J lost 9, with 12 bases in between. Germline loops: CDR1 MDHEN, CDR2 SYDVKM. This CDR3 is built from 12 residues. Here the CDR3 DNA reads TGTGCCAGCAGCGTTGCGGGGCGGCCCCAGCATTTT. This translates into CASSVAGRPQHF. Full variable domain (outside the CDR3, taken from reference TRBV28 and TRBJ1-5): DVKVTQSSRYLVKRTGEKVFLECVQDMDHENMFWYRQDPGLGLRLIYFSYDVKMKEKGDIPEGYSVSREKKERFSLILESASTNQTSMYLCASSVAGRPQHFGDGTRLSIL.

As DNA, the CDR3 is TGTGCCAGCGTAACCGGGACAGGGCGTGAAAAACTGTTTTTT. This codes for CASVTGTGREKLFF. The gene calls are TRBV6-6 and TRBJ1-4, with 9 bases matching TRBD1. This CDR3 has 14 amino acids. After removal of 8 bases from V and 7 bases from J, the junction contained 8 bases not matched to a gene. CDR1 MNHNY and CDR2 SVGAGI come from the germline V gene (reference sequence).

This clone appeared a single time. V and J are TRBV7-8 and TRBJ1-2; D unresolved. This CDR3 contains 15 residues. CDR1 is SGHVS and CDR2 is FQNEAQ in the germline V gene. Trimming pared 3 bases from V and 2 bases from J, leaving 13 bases between. CDR3 in amino acids: CASSFFSSENYGYTF. Written as DNA, the CDR3 is TGTGCCAGCAGCTTCTTCTCGTCAGAAAACTATGGCTACACCTTC.

The chain couples TRBV6-6 to TRBJ2-7, with D perhaps matching TRBD1 (5 bases). There are 13 residues in the CDR3. Per germline, CDR1 MNHNY and CDR2 SVGAGI (reference sequence). The V end was cut by 4 bases, the J end by 3 bases, with 10 bases between. The chain's CDR3 is CASSFFRVYEQYF. CDR3 nucleotides: TGTGCCAGCAGTTTTTTCAGGGTCTACGAGCAGTACTTC.

V gene TRBV19 combines with J gene TRBJ1-2; 7 bases align to TRBD1. Germline CDR1 reads LNHDA; CDR2 reads SQIVND (reference sequence). V lost 3 bases to trimming and J lost 7 bases; unmatched junction nucleotides: 5. The CDR3 runs to 13 residues. CDR3 sequence reads: CASSMVGQLGYTF. The CDR3 bases are TGTGCCAGTAGTATGGTGGGACAGCTTGGCTACACCTTC.

The V and J genes are TRBV7-2 and TRBJ2-3; the match to TRBD1 covers 12 bases. Germline CDR1 and CDR2: SGHTA and FQGNSA. The CDR3 sequence is 15 residues long. Trimming took 2 bases from V and 6 from J; bases not matched to a gene: 3. DNA of the CDR3: TGTGCCAGCAGCTTACTCGGGACAGGGGGCGATACGCAGTATTTT. It translates to CASSLLGTGGDTQYF. The variable domain in full, with the rest retrieved from reference TRBV7-2 and TRBJ2-3, is GAGVSQSPSNKVTEKGKDVELRCDPISGHTALYWYRQSLGQGLEFLIYFQGNSAPDKSGLPSDRFSAERTGGSVSTLTIQRTQQEDSAVYLCASSLLGTGGDTQYFGPGTRLTVL.

The J gene is TRBJ2-1, the V gene TRBV16; 12 bases fit TRBD2. The CDR3 loop spans 23 amino acids. Germline values: CDR1 KGHSY, CDR2 FQNENV. Unmatched junction bases numbered 19, after V lost 1 base and J lost 0 bases. The CDR3 nucleotides read TGTGCCAGCAGCCAATATTTGGCTAGCGGGGGGGCCGGACTCCCCCCCTCCTACAATGAGCAGTTCTTC. It translates to CASSQYLASGGAGLPPSYNEQFF.

The chain has TRBV6-1 and TRBJ2-3; 11 nucleotides align to TRBD1. The CDR3 spans 19 residues. The V segment lost 4 bases and the J segment 2 bases; nucleotides outside the gene matches: 14. Germline assignment: CDR1 MNHNS and CDR2 SASEGT. CDR3 region: CASSARRTGGRIVTDTQYF. Here the CDR3 DNA reads TGTGCCAGCAGTGCTCGCCGGACAGGGGGCCGGATCGTCACAGATACGCAGTATTTT.

The rearrangement joins TRBV28 to TRBJ2-3; D ambiguous. V was trimmed by 3 bases and J by 1 base, leaving 8 bases between them. CDR1 and CDR2 from the germline V gene are MDHEN and SYDVKM. CDR3 length equals 14 residues. CDR3 in DNA: TGTGCCAGCAGTTTCGCGACTGGCACAGATACGCAGTATTTT. As protein: CASSFATGTDTQYF.

In DNA, the CDR3 is TGTGCCAGCAGCTGGGACAGGTTCGGAGAGACCCAGTACTTC. This sequence encodes CASSWDRFGETQYF. V and J are TRBV27 and TRBJ2-5; 8 nucleotides agree with TRBD1. The V gene's germline CDR1 is MNHEY and CDR2 SMNVEV (reference sequence). The ends lost 6 bases at V and 4 bases at J; junction bases unmatched: 7. The CDR3 loop spans 14 amino acids.

The chain uses TRBV30 and TRBJ2-5; perhaps TRBD2 as D (6 bases). The V gene's germline CDR1 is GTSNPN and CDR2 SVGIG (reference sequence). Trimming removed 0 bases from V and 5 bases from J, with 10 bases in between. The CDR3 has 13 amino acids. CDR3 bases: TGTGCCTGGAGTGTACTGGCGGGGGAGACCCAGTACTTC. This codes for CAWSVLAGETQYF.

The sample holds one count of this clone. This chain joins TRBV5-1 and TRBJ1-4; TRBD1 might be the D (5 bases). CDR3 length: 15 residues. CDR1 and CDR2 from the germline V gene are SGHRS and YFSETQ. V was clipped by 2 bases and J by 7 bases, with 15 bases between them. The CDR3 DNA follows: TGCGCCAGCAGCTTAAGGCCGACAGCAATTGAAAAACTGTTTTTT. This sequence encodes CASSLRPTAIEKLFF.

This sequence joins TRBV10-3 and TRBJ1-4, with D perhaps matching TRBD1 (6 bases). The CDR3 has 15 amino acids. Germline assignment: CDR1 ENHRY and CDR2 SYGVKD. Trimming shortened V by 6 bases and J by 8 bases, and 19 bases separated the two germline ends. CDR3 protein: CAISGGTPQGEKLFF. The CDR3 DNA reads as TGTGCCATCAGCGGTGGCACCCCCCAGGGGGAAAAACTGTTTTTT.

This chain links TRBV28 with TRBJ2-1; the match to TRBD2 covers 7 bases. V lost 8 bases to trimming and J lost 4 bases; unmatched junction nucleotides: 5. This CDR3 region has 13 residues. Germline V gene lookup returns CDR1 MDHEN and CDR2 SYDVKM. The CDR3 here is CASDGGSYNEQFF. The CDR3 DNA sequence: TGTGCCAGCGACGGCGGGAGTTACAATGAGCAGTTCTTC.

This clone was recorded once. This rearrangement joins TRBV9 to TRBJ1-4; no clear D. This CDR3 contains 14 residues. The germline V gene has CDR1 SGDLS and CDR2 YYNGEE. Trimming stripped 0 bases from V and 8 bases from J, with 11 bases between. This chain's CDR3 is CASSVGPSGEKLFF. The CDR3 nucleotides read TGTGCCAGCAGCGTAGGCCCTTCGGGGGAAAAACTGTTTTTT.

In nucleotides, the CDR3 is TGTGCCAGCAGCCTGACAGGGCTGAACACTGAAGCTTTCTTT. This encodes CASSLTGLNTEAFF. The genes are TRBV5-4 and TRBJ1-1, with 7 bases fitting TRBD1. The V segment lost 4 bases and the J segment 0 bases; nucleotides outside the gene matches: 3. This CDR3 region has 14 residues. Germline V gene data show CDR1 as SGHNT and CDR2 as YYREEE (reference sequence).

The chain couples TRBV18 to TRBJ2-7, with TRBD2 identical over 13 bases. The germline gives CDR1 KGHSH, CDR2 LQKENI. Trimming removed 3 bases from V and 5 bases from J; junction bases left unmatched: 7. This CDR3 has 16 amino acids. CDR3 sequence: CASSPPWTSGRHEQYF. In DNA form, the CDR3 reads TGTGCCAGCTCACCCCCGTGGACTAGCGGGAGACACGAGCAGTACTTC.

This chain uses TRBV9 with TRBJ2-3; D perhaps matches TRBD2 (7 bases). The ends were cut back, 2 bases at V and 5 bases at J, with 18 bases in the middle. The CDR3 spans 16 residues. Germline loops: CDR1 SGDLS, CDR2 YYNGEE. The DNA of the CDR3 is TGTGCCAGCAGCGTCCCCGGGGGAGGGGGAAAAGATACGCAGTATTTT. Its translation: CASSVPGGGGKDTQYF.

The genes are TRBV28 and TRBJ1-5; D gene unclear. Germline V gene data show CDR1 as MDHEN and CDR2 as SYDVKM. Deletions cut 2 bases from V and 13 bases from J, with 15 bases between. CDR3 size: 13 residues. The CDR3 DNA sequence: TGTGCCAGCAGTTTAGGTATATCCAACTTGCAGCATTTT. This gives the protein CASSLGISNLQHF.

This clone has a handful of counts. J is TRBJ1-3 and V is TRBV18, with 8 bases fitting TRBD1. From germline, CDR1 is KGHSH and CDR2 LQKENI. This CDR3 is 15 amino acids long. With V trimmed by 3 bases and J by 2 bases, 3 bases remained unmatched. The CDR3 DNA is TGTGCCAGCTCACCCCAGGGGGCGGCTGGAAACACCATATATTTT. It specifies CASSPQGAAGNTIYF.

The V call is TRBV19, the J call TRBJ2-2, with a weak D call TRBD2 (6 bases). Germline assignment: CDR1 LNHDA and CDR2 SQIVND (reference sequence). The CDR3 is made up of 15 amino acids. The V end lost 2 bases, the J end lost 6 bases, and 13 bases lay between the germline ends. CDR3 nucleotides: TGTGCCAGTAGTATATACTCCCGCGGGGCCGGGGAGCTGTTTTTT. Translating gives CASSIYSRGAGELFF.

The chain joins TRBV5-6 to TRBJ2-5, with 7 bases lining up with TRBD1. The CDR3 spans 15 residues. The germline V gene encodes CDR1 SGHDT and CDR2 YYEEEE. J gave up 4 bases and V 4 bases, and 10 bases lay outside the gene matches. The CDR3 region has the DNA TGTGCCAGCAGCGCCGGGGACAGCAGATTAGAGACCCAGTACTTC. This codes for CASSAGDSRLETQYF.

The chain carries TRBV27 and TRBJ2-3; 10 bases are a match to TRBD2. The germline V gene has CDR1 MNHEY and CDR2 SMNVEV (reference sequence). With V trimmed by 4 bases and J by 7 bases, 11 bases remained unmatched. This CDR3 contains 16 residues. The CDR3: CASSYSSGSALNTQYF. The CDR3, as DNA: TGTGCCAGCAGTTACTCTAGCGGGAGTGCCTTGAATACGCAGTATTTT.

The rearrangement joins TRBV5-1 to TRBJ1-6; D remains unclear. CDR3 length equals 14 residues. The germline V gene has CDR1 SGHRS and CDR2 YFSETQ. Trimming cost V 0 bases and J 7 bases, with 8 bases left between them. CDR3 sequence reads: CASSLGAFNSPLHF. CDR3 DNA: TGCGCCAGCAGCTTGGGCGCGTTCAATTCACCCCTCCACTTT.

The chain links TRBV6-6 to TRBJ2-7, with a tentative D call TRBD1 (5 bases). The V end was cut by 2 bases, the J end by 5 bases, with 13 bases between. Germline lookup yields CDR1 MNHNY and CDR2 SVGAGI (reference sequence). The CDR3 sequence is 14 residues long. The CDR3 reads CASSYPSKGNEQYF. The CDR3 region has the DNA TGTGCCAGCAGTTACCCCAGTAAGGGGAACGAGCAGTACTTC.

This clone has a single count. V gene TRBV6-5 combines with J gene TRBJ1-4, with D perhaps matching TRBD1 (6 bases). CDR1 and CDR2 (germline): MNHEY, SVGAGI. The CDR3 contains 16 residues. Trimming pared 2 bases from V and 8 bases from J, leaving 18 bases between. The DNA for the CDR3 is TGTGCCAGCAGTTACGGTCCCCCAGGGGAGGGAGAAAAACTGTTTTTT. As protein: CASSYGPPGEGEKLFF.

The rearrangement uses TRBV6-5 and TRBJ2-7; 8 nucleotides align to TRBD2. CDR1 and CDR2 from the germline V gene are MNHEY and SVGAGI. The CDR3 is 15 amino acids. The ends lost 0 bases at V and 1 base at J; junction bases unmatched: 2. CDR3 region: CASSYSSGGSYEQYF. The CDR3 bases are TGTGCCAGCAGTTACTCATCGGGGGGGTCCTACGAGCAGTACTTC.

The genes are TRBV4-1 and TRBJ1-4; possible D gene TRBD1, 6 bases. The V end lost 4 bases, the J end lost 8 bases, and 23 bases lay between the germline ends. CDR1 is MGHRA and CDR2 is YSYEKL in the germline V gene. The CDR3 runs to 17 residues. CDR3 amino acids: CASSRAGRTVEPEKLFF. The CDR3 DNA is TGCGCCAGCAGCCGGGCCGGCCGGACAGTTGAACCCGAAAAACTGTTTTTT.

This sequence joins TRBV10-3 and TRBJ1-1, with unresolved D. Trimming cost V 0 bases and J 10 bases, with 18 bases left between them. The CDR3 loop spans 15 amino acids. Germline values: CDR1 ENHRY, CDR2 SYGVKD. CDR3 bases: TGTGCCATCAGTGAGTCGAGGGCAGGATACGGAGTAGCTTTCTTT. It yields the protein CAISESRAGYGVAFF.

The chain is built from TRBV19 and TRBJ2-2, with 7 bases that match TRBD1. Germline V lookup: CDR1 LNHDA, CDR2 SQIVND (reference sequence). The CDR3 runs 14 residues. Trimming at V came to 5 bases and at J to 9 bases, leaving 9 bases not matched to a gene. The CDR3, as DNA: TGTGCCAGTAGTGTCGGGCAGGGGGTACGGGAGCTGTTTTTT. It specifies CASSVGQGVRELFF.